This T cell receptor beta chain was sequenced in a study of blood T cell repertoires in COVID-19. Overall study context: PBMCs, B-cell-depleted T cells, or T cells were the source of the cDNA or gDNA that made up the material.

Profiling relied on immunoSEQ multiplex PCR, and the TCRdb table lists in-frame clones only, not all of them. The table shows hundreds of thousands of clones, with around nine tenths occurring only once. This clonotype was obtained from a woman in her thirties with acute COVID-19. Material: PBMCs or T cells enriched from blood (not recorded which).

CDR3 DNA: TGTGCCAGTAGGAGGGGGACAGGGGGATTCGGGGAGCTGTTTTTT. It encodes CASRRGTGGFGELFF. The chain has TRBV19 and TRBJ2-2, with 11 bases aligning to TRBD1. This CDR3 has 15 residues. The J segment lost 7 bases and the V segment lost 6 bases, leaving 7 bases of the junction unmatched. Germline V gives CDR1 LNHDA, CDR2 SQIVND (reference sequence).